These T cell receptor beta chains were read from a single sample in a study of T-cell reconstitution after alpha-beta-depleted transplantation in children. TCRdb used MiXCR to reprocess the PCR reads, holding one entry per CDR3 protein. The data hold more than 450,000 distinct CDR3 sequences, with approximately 16% observed a single time. Here the sequenced sample was PBMCs from the stem cell graft donor, taken from the stem cell graft. The receptors here all came from a human donor who donated a stem cell graft to a child with acute lymphoblastic leukemia. CDR3s include the opening cysteine and the closing phenylalanine or tryptophan. The D gene is left open where the match is weak. Clone size is shown for a subset of rows, as once, few, many or a class of expanded clone.

d_call j_call v_call clone_size cdr3_aa cdr3_nt
NA TRBJ2-3 TRBV7-9 NA CASSFGGGGDTQYF TGTGCCAGCAGCTTTGGGGGAGGCGGAGATACGCAGTATTTT
NA TRBJ1-5 TRBV27 few CASSLWGAKQPQHF TGTGCCAGCAGTTTATGGGGGGCTAAACAGCCCCAGCATTTT
NA TRBJ1-2 TRBV11-2 NA CASSSYLWENYGYTF TGTGCCAGCAGCTCCTACCTCTGGGAAAACTATGGCTACACCTTC
NA TRBJ2-3 TRBV6-1 few CASSGWGSTDTQYF TGTGCCAGCAGTGGTTGGGGGTCCACAGATACGCAGTATTTT
NA TRBJ1-1 TRBV7-9 NA CASSPTWIGTEAFF TGTGCCAGCAGCCCCACGTGGATTGGCACTGAAGCTTTCTTT
NA TRBJ1-4 TRBV7-9 NA CASSLGKTNEKLFF TGTGCCAGCAGCTTAGGAAAGACTAATGAAAAACTGTTTTTT
NA TRBJ2-7 TRBV27 NA CASSGESDGPYEQYF TGTGCCAGCAGCGGGGAGAGCGATGGGCCCTACGAGCAGTACTTC
NA TRBJ1-2 TRBV12-3/TRBV12-4 NA CASNQGRVTYGYTF TGTGCCAGCAATCAGGGGAGAGTGACCTATGGCTACACCTTC
TRBD1 TRBJ1-1 TRBV9 many CASSPRTGGDTEAFF TGTGCCAGCAGTCCTAGGACAGGGGGTGACACTGAAGCTTTCTTT
TRBD2 TRBJ2-1 TRBV20-1 NA CCARDAAGGSSYNEQFF TGCTGCGCTAGGGACGCAGCGGGAGGCAGCTCCTACAATGAGCAGTTCTTC
NA TRBJ2-7 TRBV7-9 NA CASSGTRGRDLYEQYF TGTGCCAGCAGCGGGACCAGGGGAAGGGACCTCTACGAGCAGTACTTC
TRBD1 TRBJ1-1 TRBV20-1 NA CSARDRTGQGVWNTEAFF TGCAGTGCTAGAGATCGGACAGGACAGGGTGTTTGGAACACTGAAGCTTTCTTT
NA TRBJ2-3 TRBV7-3 NA CASSATGSDTQYF TGTGCCAGCAGCGCCACAGGGTCAGATACGCAGTATTTT
NA TRBJ2-3 TRBV27 NA CASSSTKRADTQYF TGTGCCAGCAGTTCAACCAAGCGGGCAGATACGCAGTATTTT
TRBD2 TRBJ2-1 TRBV12-3/TRBV12-4 NA CASSLAGGGSEQFF TGTGCCAGCAGCCTAGCGGGAGGCGGGAGTGAGCAGTTCTTC
NA TRBJ1-1 TRBV20-1 few CSARFWGRTEAFF TGCAGTGCTAGATTCTGGGGGCGAACTGAAGCTTTCTTT
NA TRBJ1-6 TRBV6-5 NA CASSYGIGGSPLHF TGTGCCAGCAGTTACGGGATAGGGGGTTCACCCCTCCACTTT
TRBD1 TRBJ1-1 TRBV5-1 many CASSSGTGTEAFF TGCGCCAGCAGCTCCGGGACAGGGACTGAAGCTTTCTTT
TRBD1 TRBJ2-3 TRBV5-1 NA CASSYGTGYNREYF TGCGCCAGCAGCTATGGGACAGGGTACAACAGAGAGTATTTT
TRBD2 TRBJ2-1 TRBV7-9 few CASSLATSVYNEQFF TGTGCCAGCAGCTTAGCAACTAGCGTCTACAATGAGCAGTTCTTC
NA TRBJ2-2 TRBV27 NA CASSSPPGTGELFF TGTGCCAGCAGTTCCCCCCCGGGGACCGGGGAGCTGTTTTTT
NA TRBJ2-7 TRBV6-5 few CASSYSQGQDEQYF TGTGCCAGCAGTTACTCGCAGGGTCAGGACGAGCAGTACTTC
TRBD2 TRBJ2-2 TRBV3-1 NA CASNLLGLVPGELFF TGTGCCAGCAACCTCCTTGGACTAGTTCCCGGGGAGCTGTTTTTT
TRBD2 TRBJ2-7 TRBV7-9 many CASSPWTSGRGYEQYF TGTGCCAGCAGCCCGTGGACTAGCGGGAGAGGTTACGAGCAGTACTTC
NA TRBJ2-5 TRBV7-7 few CASSYGGSGETQYF TGTGCCAGCAGCTACGGGGGTTCGGGGGAGACCCAGTACTTC
TRBD2 TRBJ2-1 TRBV12-3/TRBV12-4 few CASTISGSSYNEQFF TGTGCCAGCACCATTAGCGGGAGCTCCTACAATGAGCAGTTCTTC
NA TRBJ1-5 TRBV6-1 NA CASRTTGAPHQPQHF TGTGCCAGCAGAACCACGGGAGCACCTCATCAGCCCCAGCATTTT
NA TRBJ1-3 TRBV28 few CASSYGSFSGNTIYF TGTGCCAGCAGTTACGGGTCCTTTTCTGGAAACACCATATATTTT
TRBD2 TRBJ2-1 TRBV7-3 NA CASSLGTSGALYNEQFF TGTGCCAGCAGCCTCGGGACTAGCGGGGCTTTATACAATGAGCAGTTCTTC
TRBD2 TRBJ2-4 TRBV29-1 NA CSVSRPSGGKNIQYF TGCAGCGTTTCTCGTCCTAGCGGGGGGAAAAACATTCAGTACTTC
NA TRBJ2-1 TRBV7-6 NA CASSSPLAEAGNEQFF TGTGCCAGCAGCTCACCCTTAGCGGAAGCGGGCAATGAGCAGTTCTTC
TRBD1 TRBJ2-2 TRBV7-2 few CASRSQGAGTGELFF TGTGCCAGCAGATCACAGGGGGCTGGGACCGGGGAGCTGTTTTTT
NA TRBJ1-5 TRBV6-5 NA CASSSDSLNQPQHF TGTGCCAGCAGTTCGGACAGTTTGAATCAGCCCCAGCATTTT
TRBD2 TRBJ2-3 TRBV20-1 NA CSAAPGTSNAQYF TGCAGTGCAGCTCCCGGGACTAGCAACGCGCAGTATTTT
NA TRBJ2-1 TRBV29-1 NA CSVPSGRGDNEQFF TGCAGCGTACCCTCGGGACGGGGAGACAATGAGCAGTTCTTC
NA TRBJ2-7 TRBV3-1 few CASSQAEDPYEQYF TGTGCCAGCAGCCAAGCGGAGGACCCCTACGAGCAGTACTTC
NA TRBJ1-3 TRBV6-5 NA CASSSPALSSGNTIYF TGTGCCAGCAGTTCTCCGGCCCTTTCCTCTGGAAACACCATATATTTT
NA TRBJ2-5 TRBV5-1 many CASSPDSQETQYF TGCGCCAGCAGCCCGGACAGTCAAGAGACCCAGTACTTC
NA TRBJ2-1 TRBV7-9 NA CASSLDRFSSYNEQFF TGTGCCAGCAGCTTAGACCGTTTTAGCTCCTACAATGAGCAGTTCTTC
NA TRBJ2-1 TRBV12-3/TRBV12-4 few CALGTGRWDEQFF TGTGCGTTGGGAACGGGCAGATGGGATGAGCAGTTCTTC